The entry that follows covers one T cell receptor beta chain sequence. This CDR3 is built from 13 residues. With 3 bases removed from V and 0 bases from J, the gap between germline ends came to 5 bases. Germline lookup yields CDR1 LGHDT and CDR2 YNNKEL (reference sequence). All donors were healthy, and all were Caucasian. The data belong to a study of identical twins. MiXCR, applied by TCRdb to the 5' RACE reads, yields one record per CDR3 protein. The data contain about 530,000 distinct CDR3 sequences, around 22% of them singletons. These data also featured in a second study, about yellow fever vaccine responses in identical twins.

The genes are TRBV3-1 and TRBJ1-1, with no clear D. The sample consisted of CD4+ T cells sorted from blood. The TCR sequence derives from a woman aged 18-30 years in good health. CDR3 sequence: CASSHFLNTEAFF. As DNA, the CDR3 is TGTGCCAGCAGCCATTTCCTGAACACTGAAGCTTTCTTT.